These 24 T cell receptor beta chains were all obtained from the same sample, sequenced in a study of blood T cell repertoires in COVID-19. Sequencing was performed with immunoSEQ multiplex PCR; in TCRdb, only in-frame clones are kept and a portion is missing. Among around 25,000 clones listed, about 90% were seen once. Sample: peripheral blood. The origin of the receptors is a human donor in a cohort sampled during active COVID-19.

The chain carries TRBV20-1 and TRBJ2-3; 7 positions match TRBD1. Losses at the gene ends were 3 bases for V and 1 base for J; bases not matched to a gene: 10. The germline CDR1 and CDR2 sequences are DFQATT and SNEGSKA (reference sequence). CDR3 length: 16 amino acids. For the CDR3, the DNA is TGCAGTGCTAGTAGAACTGAGGGACAGCGCACAGATACGCAGTATTTT. Amino acid sequence: CSASRTEGQRTDTQYF.

The V and J genes are TRBV4-1 and TRBJ1-1, with D unclear. With 5 bases removed from V and 1 base from J, the gap between germline ends came to 5 bases. This CDR3 is 12 amino acids long. Germline CDR1 is MGHRA and CDR2 is YSYEKL. CDR3 residues: CASSSGNTEAFF. In DNA form, the CDR3 reads TGCGCCAGCAGCTCCGGGAACACTGAAGCTTTCTTT.

V is TRBV14 and J is TRBJ2-2, with a tentative D call TRBD1 (5 bases). Per germline, CDR1 SGHDN and CDR2 FVKESK. This CDR3 region has 18 residues. With 2 bases removed from V and 3 bases from J, the gap between germline ends came to 19 bases. The CDR3 region has the DNA TGTGCCAGCAGCCAAATCGGGCCCAGGGTTTGGGACACCGGGGAGCTGTTTTTT. Protein sequence: CASSQIGPRVWDTGELFF. Full variable domain (missing parts from reference TRBV14 and TRBJ2-2): EAGVTQFPSHSVIEKGQTVTLRCDPISGHDNLYWYRRVMGKEIKFLLHFVKESKQDESGMPNNRFLAERTGGTYSTLKVQPAELEDSGVYFCASSQIGPRVWDTGELFFGEGSRLTVL.

The gene calls are TRBV11-1 and TRBJ2-3; no reliable D call. V was shortened by 5 bases and J by 1 base, with 16 bases between the two germline ends. The CDR3 consists of 16 residues. In germline, CDR1 is SGHAT, CDR2 FQDESV (reference sequence). The DNA for the CDR3 is TGTGCCAGCAGCATACCCTCGGGTACTCGCACAGATACGCAGTATTTT. Protein product: CASSIPSGTRTDTQYF.

The chain couples TRBV18 to TRBJ1-1; TRBD1 might be the D (5 bases). The CDR3 spans 13 residues. Trimming pared 3 bases from V and 1 base from J, leaving 6 bases between. In germline, CDR1 is KGHSH, CDR2 LQKENI. CDR3 DNA sequence: TGTGCCAGCTCACCCGGACAGAACACTGAAGCTTTCTTT. This codes for CASSPGQNTEAFF.

The chain has TRBV13 and TRBJ2-1, with 11 bases matching TRBD1. CDR3 length: 17 amino acids. CDR1 is PRHDT, CDR2 FYEKMQ, per germline (reference sequence). The V segment lost 5 bases and the J segment 3 bases; nucleotides outside the gene matches: 9. CDR3 DNA: TGTGCCAGCAGCGGGAGGACAGGGGGCTTTGACTACAATGAGCAGTTCTTC. It is translated as CASSGRTGGFDYNEQFF. The complete variable domain, with remaining parts taken from reference TRBV13 and TRBJ2-1, reads AAGVIQSPRHLIKEKRETATLKCYPIPRHDTVYWYQQGPGQDPQFLISFYEKMQSDKGSIPDRFSAQQFSDYHSELNMSSLELGDSALYFCASSGRTGGFDYNEQFFGPGTRLTVL.

The table lists this clone with a few counts. The rearrangement joins TRBV7-9 to TRBJ1-5, with 8 bases identical to TRBD1. V shed 5 bases and J 6 bases; nucleotides not matched to a gene: 6. CDR1 and CDR2 from the germline V gene are SEHNR and FQNEAQ (reference sequence). The CDR3 totals 14 residues. Written as DNA, the CDR3 is TGTGCCAGCAGCCACAGGGGGGAGGGTCAGCCCCAGCATTTT. This translates into CASSHRGEGQPQHF. The variable domain in full, completed from reference TRBV7-9 and TRBJ1-5, reads DTGVSQNPRHKITKRGQNVTFRCDPISEHNRLYWYRQTLGQGPEFLTYFQNEAQLEKSRLLSDRFSAERPKGSFSTLEIQRTEQGDSAMYLCASSHRGEGQPQHFGDGTRLSIL.

The J gene is TRBJ2-3, the V gene TRBV4-1; D might be TRBD2 (6 bases). Between the trimmed V and J ends, which lost 0 bases and 6 bases, there was a span of 10 bases. The CDR3 has 14 residues. The germline V gene has CDR1 MGHRA and CDR2 YSYEKL. This CDR3 is CASSQERGGDTQYF. For the CDR3, the DNA is TGCGCCAGCAGCCAAGAGCGGGGTGGTGATACGCAGTATTTT.

In this sample, this clone turned up once. The rearrangement links TRBV3-1 (or the pseudogene TRBV3-2) to TRBJ2-7; a weak D match, TRBD2 (6 bases). Deletions cut 5 bases from V and 6 bases from J, with 17 bases between. This CDR3 region has 14 residues. Germline V gives CDR1 LGHDT, CDR2 YNNKEL (reference sequence). CDR3 DNA sequence: TGTGCCAGCAGCTACAGCGGAGGGGTTTCCGAGCAGTACTTC. It codes for CASSYSGGVSEQYF.

A single count supports this clone. The V gene is TRBV14, the J gene TRBJ2-3; the match to TRBD1 covers 11 bases. Germline V gene lookup returns CDR1 SGHDN and CDR2 FVKESK. The V gene end was trimmed by 5 bases and the J gene end by 5 bases; junction bases not matched to a gene: 3. This CDR3 is 14 amino acids long. The CDR3 reads CASSWGQGGDTQYF. The CDR3 DNA is TGTGCCAGCAGCTGGGGACAGGGGGGAGATACGCAGTATTTT.

V and J are TRBV28 and TRBJ2-2, with 10 bases identical to TRBD2. V lost 4 bases, J lost 7 bases, and 6 bases stayed unmatched. From germline, CDR1 is MDHEN and CDR2 SYDVKM. This CDR3 region has 15 residues. The CDR3 nucleotides are TGTGCCAGCAGTTCCGGGACTAGCGATTACGGGGAGCTGTTTTTT. It encodes CASSSGTSDYGELFF.

This clone occurred once. This chain joins TRBV6-2 or TRBV6-3 and TRBJ2-1; 7 bases line up with TRBD2. The V gene's germline CDR1 is MNHEY and CDR2 SVGEGT. The CDR3 has 13 residues. With 6 bases clipped from V and 8 bases from J, the junction kept 7 bases outside the gene matches. The CDR3 protein is CASSLGLGDEQFF. CDR3 DNA sequence: TGTGCCAGCAGCCTCGGACTAGGTGATGAGCAGTTCTTC.

This chain links TRBV7-9 with TRBJ2-5; possible D gene TRBD1, 6 bases. The CDR3 is 12 residues long. Trimming removed 5 bases from V and 9 bases from J, with 13 bases in between. Germline V gene sequence: CDR1 SEHNR, CDR2 FQNEAQ (reference sequence). Written as DNA, the CDR3 is TGTGCCAGCAGCAACCACAGGGATCCCCAGTACTTC. Amino acids: CASSNHRDPQYF.

The rearrangement uses TRBV5-6 and TRBJ1-6; 8 nucleotides match TRBD1. Germline V CDR1 and CDR2: SGHDT, YYEEEE. V lost 3 bases to trimming and J lost 10 bases; unmatched junction nucleotides: 6. This CDR3 contains 14 residues. DNA of the CDR3: TGTGCCAGCAGCTCAGGGGGCCCCGGGTCACCCCTCCACTTT. Translated, it gives CASSSGGPGSPLHF.

The rearrangement joins TRBV11-3 to TRBJ2-5, with TRBD2 identical over 7 bases. The ends lost 1 base at V and 4 bases at J; junction bases unmatched: 6. Germline V lookup: CDR1 SGHNT, CDR2 YENEEA. The CDR3 sequence is 15 residues long. Written as DNA, the CDR3 is TGTGCCAGCAGCTTAGGACTAGCTGGTCGAGAGACCCAGTACTTC. Protein sequence: CASSLGLAGRETQYF.

The chain links TRBV19 to TRBJ2-7; tentative D call: TRBD1 (6 bases). The V gene's germline CDR1 is LNHDA and CDR2 SQIVND (reference sequence). The CDR3 sequence is 12 residues long. Between the trimmed V and J ends, which lost 9 bases and 2 bases, there was a span of 11 bases. The CDR3 is CASSGQPYEQYF. Here the CDR3 DNA reads TGTGCCAGCAGTGGACAGCCCTACGAGCAGTACTTC. The full variable domain, completed using reference TRBV19 and TRBJ2-7, is DGGITQSPKYLFRKEGQNVTLSCEQNLNHDAMYWYRQDPGQGLRLIYYSQIVNDFQKGDIAEGYSVSREKKESFPLTVTSAQKNPTAFYLCASSGQPYEQYFGPGTRLTVT.

The gene calls are TRBV19 and TRBJ2-3; 12 bases match TRBD2. The germline gives CDR1 LNHDA, CDR2 SQIVND (reference sequence). The CDR3 loop spans 15 amino acids. V was clipped by 7 bases and J by 6 bases; unmatched bases: 8. The CDR3, as DNA: TGTGCCAGTACGGGACTAGCGGGTATGCTGGATACGCAGTATTTT. Its protein is CASTGLAGMLDTQYF.

The rearrangement joins TRBV18 to TRBJ1-2; 7 nucleotides match TRBD1. In germline, CDR1 is KGHSH, CDR2 LQKENI. This CDR3 region has 15 residues. Trimming removed 3 bases from V and 4 bases from J; junction bases left unmatched: 8. The CDR3 loop reads CASSPRQGPSYGYTF. The CDR3 nucleotides read TGTGCCAGCTCACCCAGACAGGGCCCCAGCTATGGCTACACCTTC.

V gene TRBV3-1 (or the pseudogene TRBV3-2) combines with J gene TRBJ2-4, with a weak D call TRBD2 (5 bases). The V and J ends lost 0 bases and 6 bases respectively, with 6 bases between them. There are 13 residues in the CDR3. Germline V gives CDR1 LGHDT, CDR2 YNNKEL (reference sequence). The CDR3 is CASSQDRGNIQYF. For the CDR3, the DNA is TGTGCCAGCAGCCAAGACCGGGGAAACATTCAGTACTTC.

This chain connects TRBV5-6 to TRBJ1-3, with a possible D match to TRBD1 (6 bases). Germline V gene lookup returns CDR1 SGHDT and CDR2 YYEEEE. The CDR3 has 13 residues. The V end lost 4 bases, the J end lost 3 bases, and 8 bases lay between the germline ends. Written as DNA, the CDR3 is TGTGCCAGCAGCCAGGGGAATGGAAACACCATATATTTT. This sequence encodes CASSQGNGNTIYF. The whole variable domain, remainder taken from reference TRBV5-6 and TRBJ1-3, is DAGVTQSPTHLIKTRGQQVTLRCSPKSGHDTVSWYQQALGQGPQFIFQYYEEEERQRGNFPDRFSGHQFPNYSSELNVNALLLGDSALYLCASSQGNGNTIYFGEGSWLTVV.

The V and J genes are TRBV15 and TRBJ2-7; 9 nucleotides match TRBD1. The J segment lost 2 bases and the V segment lost 5 bases, leaving 13 bases of the junction unmatched. Germline loops: CDR1 LNHNV, CDR2 YYDKDF (reference sequence). CDR3 length: 17 residues. The CDR3 reads CATSLSRPGQGTYEQYF. The CDR3 DNA reads as TGTGCCACCAGCCTGAGCCGTCCGGGACAGGGAACCTACGAGCAGTACTTC. Looking up the rest from reference TRBV15 and TRBJ2-7 gives the full variable domain: DAMVIQNPRYQVTQFGKPVTLSCSQTLNHNVMYWYQQKSSQAPKLLFHYYDKDFNNEADTPDNFQSRRPNTSFCFLDIRSPGLGDTAMYLCATSLSRPGQGTYEQYFGPGTRLTVT.

The chain couples TRBV6-6 to TRBJ1-5, with 9 bases matching TRBD1. Unmatched junction bases numbered 3, after V lost 6 bases and J lost 0 bases. Germline V gives CDR1 MNHNY, CDR2 SVGAGI (reference sequence). CDR3 length equals 15 residues. The CDR3 DNA is TGTGCCAGCAGCAGGACAGGGGTTAGCAATCAGCCCCAGCATTTT. It is translated as CASSRTGVSNQPQHF.

This clone appeared a few times. The chain is built from TRBV7-2 and TRBJ1-5; 7 nucleotides agree with TRBD1. V was clipped by 5 bases and J by 3 bases; unmatched bases: 10. Germline-derived CDR1 and CDR2 are SGHTA and FQGNSA. The CDR3 covers 16 residues. Here the CDR3 reads CASSPGGTAVNQPQHF. The CDR3, as DNA: TGTGCCAGCAGCCCCGGAGGGACAGCGGTCAATCAGCCCCAGCATTTT.

The V gene is TRBV7-2, the J gene TRBJ1-1; maybe TRBD1 (5 bases). Between the trimmed V and J ends, which lost 3 bases and 4 bases, there was a span of 12 bases. The CDR3 is 14 amino acids. Germline V gives CDR1 SGHTA, CDR2 FQGNSA. CDR3 coding DNA: TGTGCCAGCAGCTTCCAGGGTACCGGCACTGAAGCTTTCTTT. Encoded protein: CASSFQGTGTEAFF.